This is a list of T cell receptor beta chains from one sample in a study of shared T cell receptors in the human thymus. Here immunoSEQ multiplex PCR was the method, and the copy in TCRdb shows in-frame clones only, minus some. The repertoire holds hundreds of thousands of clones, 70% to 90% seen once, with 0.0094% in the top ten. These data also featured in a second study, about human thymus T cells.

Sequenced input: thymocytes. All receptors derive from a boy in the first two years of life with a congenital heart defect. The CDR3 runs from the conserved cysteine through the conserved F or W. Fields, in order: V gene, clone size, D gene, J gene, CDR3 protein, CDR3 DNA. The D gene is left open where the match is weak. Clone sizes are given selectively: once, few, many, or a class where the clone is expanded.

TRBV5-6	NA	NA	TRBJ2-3	CASSLGQGGDTQYF	TGTGCCAGCAGCTTAGGTCAGGGGGGAGATACGCAGTATTTT
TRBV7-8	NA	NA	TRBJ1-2	CASSLALGERDYGYTF	TGTGCCAGCAGCTTAGCGCTCGGGGAGAGGGACTATGGCTACACCTTC
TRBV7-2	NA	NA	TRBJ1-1	CASSLQSVVNTEAFF	TGTGCCAGCAGCTTACAGAGCGTAGTGAACACTGAAGCTTTCTTT
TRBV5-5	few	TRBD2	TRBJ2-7	CASSRTSGALSYEQYF	TGTGCCAGCAGCCGGACTAGCGGGGCCCTTTCCTACGAGCAGTACTTC
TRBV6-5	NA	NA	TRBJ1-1	CASSYTRAGRTEAFF	TGTGCCAGCAGTTACACCAGGGCGGGGCGGACTGAAGCTTTCTTT
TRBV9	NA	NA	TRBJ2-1	CASSVKGYNEQFF	TGTGCCAGCAGCGTAAAGGGGTACAATGAGCAGTTCTTC
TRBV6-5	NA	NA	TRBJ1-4	CASSYSSSREKLFF	TGTGCCAGCAGTTACTCTTCCTCCAGGGAAAAACTGTTTTTT
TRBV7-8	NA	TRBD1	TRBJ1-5	CASSRGWQGAFRSNQPQHF	TGTGCCAGCAGCAGGGGGTGGCAGGGGGCATTCAGGAGCAATCAGCCCCAGCATTTT
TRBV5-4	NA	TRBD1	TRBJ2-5	CASSRRGIDRGETQYF	TGTGCCAGCAGCCGCCGGGGAATCGACAGGGGAGAGACCCAGTACTTC
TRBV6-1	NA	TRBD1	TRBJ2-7	CASSEGDRGYEQYF	TGTGCCAGCAGTGAAGGGGACAGGGGCTACGAGCAGTACTTC
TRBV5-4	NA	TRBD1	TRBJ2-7	CASSYAPGQGRDEQYF	TGTGCCAGCAGCTACGCCCCGGGACAGGGCAGGGACGAGCAGTACTTC
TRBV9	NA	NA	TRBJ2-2	CASSGYDSPNTGELFF	TGTGCCAGCAGCGGATACGACAGCCCGAACACCGGGGAGCTGTTTTTT
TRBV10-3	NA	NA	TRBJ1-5	CAISDPRANQPQHF	TGTGCCATCAGTGATCCCAGGGCCAATCAGCCCCAGCATTTT
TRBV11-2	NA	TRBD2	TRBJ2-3	CASSASPRGGITDTQYF	TGTGCCAGCAGCGCGTCTCCGCGGGGGGGAATCACAGATACGCAGTATTTT
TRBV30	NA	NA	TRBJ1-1	CAWSVVTGYTEAFF	TGTGCCTGGAGTGTAGTTACAGGGTACACTGAAGCTTTCTTT
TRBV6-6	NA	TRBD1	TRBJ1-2	CASTRGQPTLGYGYTF	TGTGCCAGCACTAGGGGACAGCCCACCTTAGGCTATGGCTACACCTTC
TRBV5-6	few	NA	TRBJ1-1	CASSLQLNTEAFF	TGTGCCAGCAGCTTACAACTAAACACTGAAGCTTTCTTT
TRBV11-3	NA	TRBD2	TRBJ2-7	CASSPTSGKYEQYF	TGTGCCAGCAGCCCGACTAGCGGGAAATACGAGCAGTACTTC
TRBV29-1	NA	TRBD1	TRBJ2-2	CSPWVWHRGAGELFF	TGCAGCCCCTGGGTCTGGCACAGGGGTGCCGGGGAGCTGTTTTTT
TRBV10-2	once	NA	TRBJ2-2	CASRGRTGELFF	TGCGCCAGCAGAGGGAGAACCGGGGAGCTGTTTTTT
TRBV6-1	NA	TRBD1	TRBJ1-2	CASGSGTGDPYGYTF	TGTGCCAGCGGATCCGGGACAGGGGATCCCTATGGCTACACCTTC
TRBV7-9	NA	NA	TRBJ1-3	CASSSIGTPRTIYF	TGTGCCAGCAGCTCGATCGGGACTCCACGGACCATATATTTT
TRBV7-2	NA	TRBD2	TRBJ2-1	CASSLGAAGLAYNEQFF	TGTGCCAGCAGCTTAGGGGCTGCGGGACTAGCCTACAATGAGCAGTTCTTC
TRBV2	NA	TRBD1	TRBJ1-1	CASSERGTGVVSTEAFF	TGTGCCAGCAGTGAAAGGGGGACAGGGGTGGTTAGCACTGAAGCTTTCTTT
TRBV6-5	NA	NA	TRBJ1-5	CASSSYQPQHF	TGTGCCAGCAGTTCCTATCAGCCCCAGCATTTT
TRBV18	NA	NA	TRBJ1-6	CASSESPLYNSPLHF	TGTGCCAGCTCAGAGTCCCCACTCTATAATTCACCCCTCCACTTT
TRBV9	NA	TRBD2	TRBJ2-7	CASSAERDSYEQYF	TGTGCCAGCAGCGCCGAGCGGGACTCCTACGAGCAGTACTTC
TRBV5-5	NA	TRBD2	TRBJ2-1	CASSPTKRELVDEQFF	TGTGCCAGCAGCCCAACAAAGCGGGAACTTGTGGATGAGCAGTTCTTC
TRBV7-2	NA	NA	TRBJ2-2	CASSLDGANTGELFF	TGTGCCAGCAGCTTAGACGGGGCGAACACCGGGGAGCTGTTTTTT
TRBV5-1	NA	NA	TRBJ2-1	CASSFHSYDEQFF	TGCGCCAGCAGCTTCCATAGTTACGATGAGCAGTTCTTC
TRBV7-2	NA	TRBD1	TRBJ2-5	CASSSDRDREKGQETQYF	TGTGCCAGCAGCTCAGACCGGGACAGGGAGAAGGGGCAAGAGACCCAGTACTTC
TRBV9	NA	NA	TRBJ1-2	CASSGGKGGDYGYTF	TGTGCCAGCAGCGGCGGGAAGGGTGGTGACTATGGCTACACCTTC
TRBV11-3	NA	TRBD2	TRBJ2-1	CASSSNPGLAGGEQFF	TGTGCCAGCAGTTCCAATCCGGGACTAGCGGGAGGTGAGCAGTTCTTC
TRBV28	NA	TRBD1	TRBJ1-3	CASSFKGARGNTIYF	TGTGCCAGCAGTTTCAAGGGGGCGCGAGGAAACACCATATATTTT
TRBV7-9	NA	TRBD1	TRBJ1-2	CASSYWTGGNYGYTF	TGTGCCAGCAGCTATTGGACAGGGGGCAACTATGGCTACACCTTC
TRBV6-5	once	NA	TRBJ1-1	CASRRRGDTEAFF	TGTGCCAGCAGACGCCGGGGGGACACTGAAGCTTTCTTT
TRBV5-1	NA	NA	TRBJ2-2	CASSPSRGANTGELFF	TGCGCCAGCAGCCCTTCCCGCGGGGCAAACACCGGGGAGCTGTTTTTT
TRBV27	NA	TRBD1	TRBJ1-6	CASSGTGGKGGFSPLHF	TGTGCCAGCAGTGGGACAGGGGGCAAGGGGGGATTTTCACCCCTCCACTTT
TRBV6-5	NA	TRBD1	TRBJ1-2	CASRAPGQGDYGYTF	TGTGCCAGCAGAGCTCCGGGACAGGGCGACTATGGCTACACCTTC
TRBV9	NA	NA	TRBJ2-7	CASSVGGTYEQYF	TGTGCCAGCAGCGTAGGCGGAACCTACGAGCAGTACTTC
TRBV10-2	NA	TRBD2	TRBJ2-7	CASSELAGGHYEQYF	TGCGCCAGCAGTGAACTAGCGGGGGGGCACTACGAGCAGTACTTC
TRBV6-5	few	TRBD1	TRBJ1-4	CASGGRTGGSEKLFF	TGTGCCAGCGGAGGGAGGACAGGGGGTAGTGAAAAACTGTTTTTT
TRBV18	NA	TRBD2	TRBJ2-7	CASSPSPGGAYEQYF	TGTGCCAGCTCACCTAGTCCGGGGGGAGCGTACGAGCAGTACTTC
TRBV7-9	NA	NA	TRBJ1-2	CASSPICGWGRGYTF	TGTGCCAGCAGCCCCATTTGCGGGTGGGGGCGGGGCTACACCTTC
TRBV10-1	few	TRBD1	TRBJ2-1	CASSEYRQGYEQFF	TGCGCCAGCAGTGAGTACCGACAGGGATATGAGCAGTTCTTC
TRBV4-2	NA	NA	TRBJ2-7	CASSQDAGYEQYF	TGTGCCAGCAGCCAAGATGCCGGCTACGAGCAGTACTTC
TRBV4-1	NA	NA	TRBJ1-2	CASSHRQRTNYGYTF	TGCGCCAGCAGCCACAGACAGAGAACTAACTATGGCTACACCTTC
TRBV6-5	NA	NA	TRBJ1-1	CASSYGLIREDTEAFF	TGTGCCAGCAGTTACGGGTTGATAAGGGAGGACACTGAAGCTTTCTTT
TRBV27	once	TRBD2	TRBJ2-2	CAIGRREGQGGELFF	TGTGCCATAGGGAGGCGGGAGGGCCAAGGCGGGGAGCTGTTTTTT
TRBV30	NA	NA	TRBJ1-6	CAWTNRLYTKNSPLHF	TGTGCCTGGACCAACCGACTTTATACTAAGAATTCACCCCTCCACTTT
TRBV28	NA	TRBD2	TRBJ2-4	CASSLSLAGVAKNIQYF	TGTGCCAGCAGTTTATCACTAGCGGGAGTGGCCAAAAACATTCAGTACTTC
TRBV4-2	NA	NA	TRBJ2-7	CASSHTSLKHYEQYF	TGTGCCAGCAGCCACACTAGTCTAAAACACTACGAGCAGTACTTC
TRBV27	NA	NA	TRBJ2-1	CASSLLPSAGNEQFF	TGTGCCAGCAGTTTATTGCCTAGCGCGGGGAATGAGCAGTTCTTC
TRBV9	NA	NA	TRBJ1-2	CASSVVDSLLNYGYTF	TGTGCCAGCAGCGTAGTGGACAGCTTGCTTAACTATGGCTACACCTTC